The clone carrying this TCR beta chain was counted ten times or more. What it binds is not known. The data originate from a study of response to subunit inactivated influenza vaccine. Study-wide results and limits: The study's authors posited that every seasonal influenza vaccination enlists few new T cells.

TCRdb analysed the RT-PCR reads with MiXCR anew, one entry per CDR3 protein. This table has approximately 310,000 distinct CDR3 sequences, roughly 22% appearing once. The sequencing used PBMCs from blood, collected approximately 20 months after vaccination. The source is a man aged 50-75 years who received an inactivated influenza vaccine.

The CDR3 spells CASSFGLAGVGAKNIQYF. CDR3 nucleotides: TGTGCCAGCAGCTTTGGACTAGCGGGGGTAGGAGCCAAAAACATTCAGTACTTC. This chain uses TRBV7-2 with TRBJ2-4; 13 bases align to TRBD2. V trimming: 3 bases; J trimming: 0 bases; junction bases outside the gene matches: 5. The CDR3 loop spans 18 amino acids. Germline values: CDR1 SGHTA, CDR2 FQGNSA.